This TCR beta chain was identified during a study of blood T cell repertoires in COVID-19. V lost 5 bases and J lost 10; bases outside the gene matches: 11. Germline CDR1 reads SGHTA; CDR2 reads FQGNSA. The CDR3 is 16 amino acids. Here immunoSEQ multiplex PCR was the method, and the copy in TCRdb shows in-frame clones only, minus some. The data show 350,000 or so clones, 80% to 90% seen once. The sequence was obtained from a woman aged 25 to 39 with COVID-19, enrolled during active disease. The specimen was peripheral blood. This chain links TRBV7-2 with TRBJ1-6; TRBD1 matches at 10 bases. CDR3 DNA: TGTGCCAGCAGCCGCTTCCGGGACAGGGGAAAGTCACCCCTCCACTTT. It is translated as CASSRFRDRGKSPLHF.